These 18 T cell receptor beta chains came from one sample sequenced in a study of vaccination effects on CD4 cells after COVID-19. Profiling relied on immunoSEQ multiplex PCR, and the TCRdb table lists in-frame clones only, not all of them. This sample has tens of thousands of clones, with more than 75% found just once. Isolating CD4+ T cells followed more than 9 days of culture. No antigen has been identified for these receptors. Sequenced material: CD4+ T cells from PBMCs cultured without peptide, taken before COVID-19 vaccination. These receptors originate from a human donor who had a prior SARS-CoV-2 infection.

This clone was picked up one time. This chain links TRBV5-1 with TRBJ1-1; 8 bases fit TRBD1. CDR1 SGHRS and CDR2 YFSETQ come from the germline V gene. The CDR3 length is 15 residues. V lost 0 bases and J lost 1; bases outside the gene matches: 2. CDR3 sequence reads: CASSLAGQENTEAFF. CDR3 nucleotides: TGCGCCAGCAGCTTGGCGGGACAGGAGAACACTGAAGCTTTCTTT.

The chain couples TRBV9 to TRBJ2-3; 8 positions agree with TRBD1. Germline V gene data show CDR1 as SGDLS and CDR2 as YYNGEE. The V and J ends lost 2 bases and 3 bases, in that order; junction bases with no gene match: 8. CDR3 size: 16 residues. CDR3 sequence: CASSVQGARKTDTQYF. CDR3 in DNA: TGTGCCAGCAGCGTCCAGGGGGCAAGGAAGACAGATACGCAGTATTTT.

The rearrangement uses TRBV7-2 and TRBJ2-2; 7 bases agree with TRBD2. The CDR3 is made up of 15 amino acids. V was clipped by 4 bases and J by 4 bases; unmatched bases: 6. In germline, CDR1 is SGHTA, CDR2 FQGNSA. CDR3 sequence reads: CASSSQRDRTGELFF. The DNA for the CDR3 is TGTGCCAGCAGCTCCCAGCGGGATCGCACCGGGGAGCTGTTTTTT.

CDR3 loop: CASSPKGQGTYEQYF. DNA of the CDR3: TGTGCCAGCTCACCAAAGGGACAGGGGACCTACGAGCAGTACTTC. The V call is TRBV18, the J call TRBJ2-7, with 10 bases matching TRBD1. The trim removed 2 bases at V and 2 bases at J, leaving 3 bases unmatched. The CDR3 sequence is 15 residues long. Germline-derived CDR1 and CDR2 are KGHSH and LQKENI.

The V and J genes are TRBV10-3 and TRBJ2-1, with TRBD1 as a possible D gene (6 bases). The germline V gene encodes CDR1 ENHRY and CDR2 SYGVKD. V lost 10 bases and J 7 bases, leaving 11 bases between the germline ends. CDR3 length equals 11 residues. CDR3 sequence reads: CATTGYNEQFF. The CDR3, as DNA: TGTGCCACCACAGGGTATAATGAGCAGTTCTTC.

This clone was recorded only once. J is TRBJ2-1 and V is TRBV3-1 (or the pseudogene TRBV3-2); possibly TRBD2 for D (5 bases). The CDR3 has 17 residues. Deletions cut 0 bases from V and 0 bases from J, with 12 bases between. CDR1 is LGHDT and CDR2 is YNNKEL in the germline V gene (reference sequence). The CDR3 loop reads CASSQDYSESSYNEQFF. As DNA, the CDR3 is TGTGCCAGCAGCCAAGACTATAGCGAGAGCTCCTACAATGAGCAGTTCTTC.

A single count supports this clone. The chain links TRBV3-1 (or the pseudogene TRBV3-2) to TRBJ2-5; TRBD1 agrees at 10 bases. The germline V gene has CDR1 LGHDT and CDR2 YNNKEL (reference sequence). This CDR3 region has 16 residues. The J segment lost 4 bases and the V segment lost 1 base, leaving 6 bases of the junction unmatched. The CDR3 is CASSQGGTGVGETQYF. CDR3 nucleotide sequence: TGTGCCAGCAGCCAAGGTGGGACAGGGGTTGGAGAGACCCAGTACTTC.

The rearrangement links TRBV4-2 to TRBJ2-5; D remains ambiguous. Trimming pared 0 bases from V and 1 base from J, leaving 9 bases between. This CDR3 has 15 amino acids. Germline CDR1 is LGHNA and CDR2 is YNFKEQ. CDR3 bases: TGTGCCAGCAGCCAAGATTGGCAGACCCAAGAGACCCAGTACTTC. Encoded protein: CASSQDWQTQETQYF.

This clone was observed a single time. V and J are TRBV29-1 and TRBJ2-5; 11 positions match TRBD2. The germline CDR1 and CDR2 sequences are SQVTM and ANQGSEA. Losses at the gene ends were 7 bases for V and 5 bases for J; bases not matched to a gene: 9. The CDR3 totals 14 residues. The DNA for the CDR3 is TGCAGCGCCGGACTAGCGGGTTGGGGGGAGACCCAGTACTTC. This encodes CSAGLAGWGETQYF.

The rearrangement links TRBV6-5 to TRBJ2-7; 7 bases align to TRBD1. Germline CDR1 and CDR2: MNHEY and SVGAGI. This CDR3 spans 13 amino acids. The V segment lost 8 bases and the J segment 5 bases; nucleotides outside the gene matches: 9. CDR3 bases: TGTGCCAGCCGATTCACAGGGGCCCACGAGCAGTACTTC. Residues: CASRFTGAHEQYF.

This clone has more than one count but fewer than ten. The J gene is TRBJ1-6, the V gene TRBV28, with a possible D match to TRBD1 (5 bases). The CDR3 is made up of 16 amino acids. CDR1 is MDHEN and CDR2 is SYDVKM in the germline V gene. The V and J ends lost 5 bases and 2 bases respectively, with 13 bases between them. The CDR3 protein is CASSKPAGPYNSPLHF. The CDR3 DNA sequence: TGTGCCAGCAGTAAACCAGCAGGGCCCTATAATTCACCCCTCCACTTT. Full variable domain (missing parts from reference TRBV28 and TRBJ1-6): DVKVTQSSRYLVKRTGEKVFLECVQDMDHENMFWYRQDPGLGLRLIYFSYDVKMKEKGDIPEGYSVSREKKERFSLILESASTNQTSMYLCASSKPAGPYNSPLHFGNGTRLTVT.

J is TRBJ2-5 and V is TRBV23-1; maybe TRBD1 (6 bases). TRBV23-1 is designated an ORF whose function remains uncertain. The V and J ends lost 1 base and 1 base respectively, with 10 bases between them. This CDR3 has 15 residues. The CDR3 DNA reads as TGCGCCAGCAGTCAATTCTTCAGGGGCCAAGAGACCCAGTACTTC. It encodes CASSQFFRGQETQYF.

The rearrangement joins TRBV7-2 to TRBJ2-5, with D uncertain. The ends were cut back, 6 bases at V and 1 base at J, with 3 bases in the middle. This CDR3 is 11 amino acids long. The V gene's germline CDR1 is SGHTA and CDR2 FQGNSA. The CDR3 DNA follows: TGTGCCAGCAGTTTCCAAGAGACCCAGTACTTC. This codes for CASSFQETQYF.

The chain recombines TRBV30 with TRBJ2-7; possibly TRBD1 or TRBD2 for D (5 bases each). The V and J ends lost 2 bases and 6 bases respectively, with 14 bases between them. From germline, CDR1 is GTSNPN and CDR2 SVGIG (reference sequence). This CDR3 has 13 residues. CDR3 in DNA: TGTGCCTGGAGTAGAGGGACGTCGAGCGAGCAGTACTTC. This translates into CAWSRGTSSEQYF. Variable domain in full (rest from reference TRBV30 and TRBJ2-7): SQTIHQWPATLVQPVGSPLSLECTVEGTSNPNLYWYRQAAGRGLQLLFYSVGIGQISSEVPQNLSASRPQDRQFILSSKKLLLSDSGFYLCAWSRGTSSEQYFGPGTRLTVT.

The genes are TRBV2 and TRBJ1-1; D is perhaps TRBD1 (6 bases). CDR3 size: 13 residues. V shed 8 bases and J shed 4 bases, with 14 bases lying between them. Germline-derived CDR1 and CDR2 are SNHLY and FYNNEI. The CDR3 is CASHRALGTEAFF. The CDR3 region has the DNA TGTGCCAGCCACAGGGCTTTAGGCACTGAAGCTTTCTTT.

The V and J genes are TRBV19 and TRBJ2-3; unclear D gene. Germline V lookup: CDR1 LNHDA, CDR2 SQIVND (reference sequence). V lost 3 bases and J lost 2, with 9 bases in between. The CDR3 totals 14 residues. The CDR3 protein is CASSIQAYTDTQYF. CDR3 DNA: TGTGCCAGTAGTATTCAAGCATACACAGATACGCAGTATTTT.

The chain employs TRBV7-2 and TRBJ1-2; D is undetermined. The V gene lost 5 bases and the J gene lost 4 bases, with 11 bases spanning the gap. Per the germline V gene, CDR1 is SGHTA and CDR2 is FQGNSA. This CDR3 comprises 13 residues. The chain's CDR3 is CASSDGSGYGYTF. In DNA form, the CDR3 reads TGTGCCAGCAGCGACGGGAGCGGCTATGGCTACACCTTC.

The chain combines TRBV5-4 with TRBJ2-3; D not resolved. Germline lookup yields CDR1 SGHNT and CDR2 YYREEE (reference sequence). CDR3 size: 13 residues. Trimming stripped 4 bases from V and 2 bases from J, with 8 bases between. The CDR3 nucleotides read TGTGCCAGCAGCGCTACCTCCACAGATACGCAGTATTTT. Translation: CASSATSTDTQYF.